One T cell receptor (beta chain) is described in this entry. What it recognizes is unknown. Stated time point: week 3, after first cycle of checkpoint inhibitor. The V and J ends lost 3 bases and 6 bases, in that order; junction bases with no gene match: 6. Germline CDR1 and CDR2: LNHDA and SQIVND (reference sequence). This CDR3 contains 15 residues. This entry comes from a study of blood T cell dynamics during melanoma immunotherapy. Study information: Metastatic melanoma patients received first-line pembrolizumab or nivolumab plus ipilimumab. Regarding the study as a whole: The study could not tell melanoma-specific clones from general immune activation.

DNA loading was fixed at about 360 ng for all bulk PBMC samples. Data came from immunoSEQ multiplex PCR; TCRdb stores just in-frame clones and leaves some out. Seen here are fewer than 15,000 clones, roughly 85% observed once, and the top ten hold less than 9.5%. The genes are TRBV19 and TRBJ2-3, with 10 nucleotides matching TRBD2. The sequence was collected from a human donor with melanoma. Source: blood, taken from a patient treated with checkpoint blockade. The CDR3 protein is CASSMSSGSGDTQYF. CDR3 in DNA: TGTGCCAGTAGTATGTCTAGCGGGAGTGGTGATACGCAGTATTTT.